These 14 T cell receptor beta chains share one sample of origin, sequenced in a study of T-cell reconstitution after alpha-beta-depleted transplantation in children. Preparation of the TCRbeta library involved a method that used unique molecular identifiers. TCRdb reprocessed the PCR reads with MiXCR, giving one entry per CDR3 protein. This sample has some 500,000 distinct CDR3 sequences, with 32% found just once. The material sequenced was PBMCs from the stem cell graft donor, taken from the stem cell graft. These receptors were obtained from a human donor who donated a stem cell graft to a child with aplastic anemia.

This chain connects TRBV29-1 to TRBJ1-2; 7 bases line up with TRBD1. The CDR3 runs 12 residues. Unmatched junction bases numbered 8, after V lost 5 bases and J lost 8 bases. Germline CDR1 and CDR2: SQVTM and ANQGSEA. CDR3 protein: CSVSTGTKGYTF. The CDR3 region has the DNA TGCAGCGTTTCGACAGGGACTAAAGGCTACACCTTC.

The genes are TRBV4-3 and TRBJ1-5; no definite D call. With 1 base removed from V and 4 bases from J, the gap between germline ends came to 5 bases. Germline CDR1 reads LGHNA; CDR2 reads YSLEER. The CDR3 loop spans 13 amino acids. The CDR3 reads CASSQASNQPQHF. CDR3 nucleotides: TGCGCCAGCAGCCAAGCCTCGAATCAGCCCCAGCATTTT.

This clonotype was seen a few times. J is TRBJ2-3 and V is TRBV7-2; D is undetermined. CDR1 is SGHTA, CDR2 FQGNSA, per germline. The CDR3 contains 14 residues. Deletions cut 4 bases from V and 4 bases from J, with 12 bases between. The CDR3 region is CASSSRLGPDTQYF. The DNA for the CDR3 is TGTGCCAGCAGCTCTCGACTCGGTCCAGATACGCAGTATTTT.

CDR3 coding DNA: TGTGCCAGCAGCCCGAACGGGACACCGTACAGCAATCAGCCCCAGCATTTT. The encoded protein is CASSPNGTPYSNQPQHF. The J gene is TRBJ1-5, the V gene TRBV6-1; TRBD1 is a possible D gene (6 bases). The CDR3 extends over 17 amino acids. Germline V gene lookup returns CDR1 MNHNS and CDR2 SASEGT. V shed 6 bases and J shed 1 base, with 19 bases lying between them.

CDR3 sequence: CSARQGRETQYF. The CDR3 region has the DNA TGCAGTGCTAGACAGGGCCGGGAGACCCAGTACTTC. This chain uses TRBV20-1 with TRBJ2-5; D is perhaps TRBD1 (5 bases). Germline V gene data show CDR1 as DFQATT and CDR2 as SNEGSKA (reference sequence). This CDR3 contains 12 residues. V lost 2 bases to trimming and J lost 5 bases, with 9 bases between them.

The rearrangement links TRBV12-3 or TRBV12-4 to TRBJ2-3, with D unclear. V was clipped by 3 bases and J by 0 bases, with 4 bases between them. CDR3 length: 13 residues. The CDR3 DNA sequence: TGTGCCAGCAGTTTTTTAAGCACAGATACGCAGTATTTT. Translation: CASSFLSTDTQYF.

The V call is TRBV27, the J call TRBJ1-1; D gene ambiguous. The CDR3 has 16 residues. Germline V gives CDR1 MNHEY, CDR2 SMNVEV (reference sequence). V was trimmed by 5 bases and J by 0 bases, leaving 16 bases between them. CDR3: CASSQMRTVMNTEAFF. As DNA, the CDR3 is TGTGCCAGCAGTCAAATGAGGACGGTTATGAACACTGAAGCTTTCTTT.

The V and J genes are TRBV5-5 and TRBJ2-1; 15 bases line up with TRBD2. Looked up from germline, CDR1 is SGHKS and CDR2 is YYEKEE (reference sequence). The CDR3 has 17 residues. The ends lost 3 bases at V and 9 bases at J; junction bases unmatched: 10. The CDR3 nucleotides are TGTGCCAGCAGCTCAAGACCGGGACTAGCGGGAGGCGGTGAGCAGTTCTTC. As protein: CASSSRPGLAGGGEQFF. Full variable domain (remainder filled in from reference TRBV5-5 and TRBJ2-1): DAGVTQSPTHLIKTRGQQVTLRCSPISGHKSVSWYQQVLGQGPQFIFQYYEKEERGRGNFPDRFSARQFPNYSSELNVNALLLGDSALYLCASSSRPGLAGGGEQFFGPGTRLTVL.

V usage is TRBV6-5 and J usage is TRBJ2-7; D is perhaps TRBD1 (6 bases). Germline assignment: CDR1 MNHEY and CDR2 SVGAGI. Trimming shortened V by 4 bases and J by 0 bases, and 13 bases separated the two germline ends. This CDR3 region has 15 residues. This chain's CDR3 is CASSFDRLSSYEQYF. The CDR3 DNA is TGTGCCAGCAGTTTTGACAGGCTTAGCTCCTACGAGCAGTACTTC.

This chain links TRBV12-3 or TRBV12-4 with TRBJ1-5, with 7 nucleotides matching TRBD1. The CDR3 is 14 amino acids. V was pared by 5 bases and J by 6 bases, with 7 bases of the junction left unmatched. The CDR3 DNA is TGTGCCAGCAGTACGACAGGGAGGGGTCAGCCCCAGCATTTT. It encodes CASSTTGRGQPQHF.

There are a few counts of this clonotype. V and J are TRBV29-1 and TRBJ2-5; D tentatively reads TRBD1 or TRBD2 (6 bases each). Germline loops: CDR1 SQVTM, CDR2 ANQGSEA. The V end was cut by 4 bases, the J end by 5 bases, with 14 bases between. This CDR3 has 13 amino acids. In nucleotides, the CDR3 is TGCAGCGTTGGAGCCGGGGGCGGTGAGACCCAGTACTTC. Encoded protein: CSVGAGGGETQYF.

The chain carries TRBV7-2 and TRBJ2-7, with D possibly matching TRBD1 (5 bases). Per germline, CDR1 SGHTA and CDR2 FQGNSA. Trimming cost V 4 bases and J 2 bases, with 9 bases left between them. The CDR3 runs 13 residues. The CDR3 nucleotides are TGTGCCAGCAGCTCTAAGGGGCCCTACGAGCAGTACTTC. Translation gives CASSSKGPYEQYF.

This clonotype was observed a few times. This sequence joins TRBV5-1 and TRBJ1-1, with D perhaps TRBD1 (6 bases). The CDR3 totals 17 residues. The germline CDR1 and CDR2 sequences are SGHRS and YFSETQ. Trimming stripped 3 bases from V and 4 bases from J, with 22 bases between. This chain's CDR3 is CASSSGGGGAWATEAFF. In DNA form, the CDR3 reads TGCGCCAGCAGCTCGGGAGGGGGGGGCGCTTGGGCCACTGAAGCTTTCTTT.

The table lists this clonotype with a few counts. The rearrangement joins TRBV7-2 to TRBJ1-2, with a possible D match to TRBD1 (5 bases). Germline CDR1 is SGHTA and CDR2 is FQGNSA. Trimming shortened V by 3 bases and J by 7 bases, and 15 bases separated the two germline ends. The CDR3 is 14 residues long. The CDR3 coding sequence is TGTGCCAGCAGCTTGAGCAGGGATTCGGGTGGCTACACCTTC. Its protein product is CASSLSRDSGGYTF.